This TCR beta chain appears in the sequencing data of a study of a mutant IDH1 vaccine in newly diagnosed glioma. Study details: Vaccination was launched 4-6 weeks after radiotherapy alone, or with temozolomide cycles.

Time point described: week 23, last vaccination. Topical imiquimod accompanied each vaccine dose, which consisted of 300 ug of mutant IDH1 20-mer peptide. Assay used: immunoSEQ multiplex PCR; TCRdb lists only in-frame clones, some missing. This table holds around 39,000 clones, roughly 80% found once. A note on this clone: Its target is not known.

General study points: It was more than 80% of patients that developed vaccine-induced immune responses. Pseudoprogression seemingly bore no relation to changes in top peripheral T cell clonotypes.

After removal of 4 bases from V and 7 bases from J, the junction contained 7 bases not matched to a gene. The CDR3 length is 15 residues. Germline V gene data show CDR1 as MNHEY and CDR2 as SVGAGI. This sequence originates from a woman younger than 35 with glioma. Some clones in this sample may be carry-over from other donors' samples. The chain couples TRBV6-5 to TRBJ2-1, with 10 nucleotides matching TRBD2. The input for sequencing was PBMCs, taken from a glioma patient whose treatment included an IDH1 peptide vaccine. CDR3 sequence reads: CASSSLAGAGNEQFF. The CDR3 DNA sequence: TGTGCCAGCAGTTCCCTAGCGGGAGCAGGGAATGAGCAGTTCTTC.